The present entry profiles one T cell receptor beta chain with its context. Healthy people donating bone marrow made up the donors. The study ran its PCR with 60 Vbeta and 13 Jbeta primers. The data were produced by immunoSEQ multiplex PCR, yet TCRdb's version contains in-frame clones alone and is incomplete. The table records about 64,000 clones, around four fifths of them present only once. The data were taken from a study of cytomegalovirus exposure and HLA in healthy donors. Trimming took 5 bases from V and 4 from J, leaving 13 bases between them. The CDR3 contains 14 residues. Germline CDR1 reads SGHRS; CDR2 reads YFSETQ.

Specimen: PBMCs. This receptor was obtained from a male donor in good health and CMV-seropositive. The chain carries TRBV5-1 and TRBJ1-3; D is uncertain. CDR3 in amino acids: CASRADVGGNTIYF. CDR3 DNA sequence: TGCGCCAGCAGAGCGGATGTAGGGGGAAACACCATATATTTT.